This TCR beta chain was profiled in a study of graft-versus-host responses after intestinal transplantation. Here immunoSEQ multiplex PCR was the method, and the copy in TCRdb shows in-frame clones only, minus some. The sample carries around 100,000 clones, 85% to 95% recorded once. Germline values: CDR1 MNHNS, CDR2 SASEGT. The CDR3 extends over 11 amino acids. Trimming removed 6 bases at V and 7 bases at J, with 6 bases between. As regards this clone: What it binds is not known.

The sequence was collected from a human donor who was the organ donor for an intestinal transplant. The J gene is TRBJ2-2, the V gene TRBV6-1; unclear D gene. Sample: unstimulated CD8+ T cells sorted from spleen or lymph node cells, taken before transplant. The CDR3 is CASSVNGELFF. CDR3 DNA: TGTGCCAGCAGCGTTAACGGGGAGCTGTTTTTT.